Following are 13 T cell receptor beta chains from one sample sequenced in a study of T cell changes during pregnancy in multiple sclerosis. Method: immunoSEQ multiplex PCR; TCRdb's copy keeps in-frame clones and lacks some. The profile shows about 70,000 clones, around nine tenths of them singletons. This specimen was CD4+ T cells from peripheral blood mononuclear cells, taken after pregnancy. Receptors were obtained from a female donor with multiple sclerosis, enrolled in a pregnancy study.

V usage is TRBV9 and J usage is TRBJ1-1; D possibly corresponds to TRBD1 (6 bases). The CDR3 runs 15 residues. Germline-derived CDR1 and CDR2 are SGDLS and YYNGEE. The germline V and J ends were trimmed by 0 bases and 1 base, with 10 bases remaining between them. The DNA of the CDR3 is TGTGCCAGCAGCGTAGACGGGGGGGCGAACACTGAAGCTTTCTTT. This codes for CASSVDGGANTEAFF.

The V gene is TRBV6-6, the J gene TRBJ1-1; D ambiguous. The CDR3 spans 12 residues. Trimming took 3 bases from V and 3 from J, leaving 5 bases between them. Germline CDR1 reads MNHNY; CDR2 reads SVGAGI (reference sequence). The CDR3 is CASSYRDTEAFF. CDR3 nucleotide sequence: TGTGCCAGCAGTTATCGGGACACTGAAGCTTTCTTT.

The J gene is TRBJ1-1, the V gene TRBV5-8; TRBD1 matches 7 bases. The CDR3 runs to 16 residues. CDR1 SGHTS and CDR2 YDEGEE come from the germline V gene. The ends lost 1 base at V and 2 bases at J; junction bases unmatched: 8. CDR3 amino acids: CASSLFIGQDNTEAFF. CDR3 bases: TGTGCCAGCAGCTTGTTTATAGGACAGGACAACACTGAAGCTTTCTTT. Filled out from reference TRBV5-8 and TRBJ1-1, the complete variable domain reads EAGVTQSPTHLIKTRGQQATLRCSPISGHTSVYWYQQALGLGLQFLLWYDEGEERNRGNFPPRFSGRQFPNYSSELNVNALELEDSALYLCASSLFIGQDNTEAFFGQGTRLTVV.

The V and J genes are TRBV11-2 and TRBJ1-5; no reliable D call. Germline CDR1 SGHAT, CDR2 FQNNGV. The CDR3 length is 14 residues. With 4 bases removed from V and 2 bases from J, the gap between germline ends came to 9 bases. As DNA, the CDR3 is TGTGCCAGCAGCTCCGAGGGAGGCAATCAGCCCCAGCATTTT. Translated: CASSSEGGNQPQHF.

This chain links TRBV28 with TRBJ2-6; TRBD1 might be the D (6 bases). The germline CDR1 and CDR2 sequences are MDHEN and SYDVKM. V lost 6 bases, J lost 4 bases, and 13 bases lay in between. This CDR3 has 15 residues. CDR3 protein: CASRSGVGGANVLTF. The CDR3 bases are TGTGCCAGCAGATCAGGGGTCGGCGGGGCCAACGTCCTGACTTTC.

V usage is TRBV27 and J usage is TRBJ2-5, with TRBD2 as a possible D gene (5 bases). The V and J ends lost 0 bases and 7 bases respectively, with 15 bases between them. The CDR3 covers 15 residues. Germline values: CDR1 MNHEY, CDR2 SMNVEV (reference sequence). The CDR3: CASSLSAGGAGTQYF. CDR3 coding DNA: TGTGCCAGCAGTTTATCTGCCGGTGGCGCGGGGACCCAGTACTTC.

V usage is TRBV4-2 and J usage is TRBJ2-3; 10 bases are shared with TRBD2. V dropped 3 bases and J dropped 3; count of bases not matched to a gene: 3. From germline, CDR1 is LGHNA and CDR2 YNFKEQ. This CDR3 spans 15 amino acids. CDR3: CASSHSGGMTDTQYF. DNA of the CDR3: TGTGCCAGCAGCCATAGCGGGGGGATGACAGATACGCAGTATTTT.

The rearrangement uses TRBV10-1 and TRBJ2-5; D perhaps matches TRBD2 (5 bases). V was trimmed by 4 bases and J by 5 bases, leaving 17 bases between them. Per germline, CDR1 WNHNN and CDR2 SYGVQD (reference sequence). The CDR3 consists of 15 residues. CDR3 nucleotides: TGCGCCAGCAGTGGGGCCCGCGGAGGAAGGGAGACCCAGTACTTC. It is translated as CASSGARGGRETQYF.

This clone was counted once. The chain combines TRBV27 with TRBJ2-7; the match to TRBD1 covers 8 bases. V shed 0 bases and J 3 bases; nucleotides not matched to a gene: 10. Germline CDR1 reads MNHEY; CDR2 reads SMNVEV (reference sequence). CDR3 length: 17 amino acids. CDR3 protein: CASSLSGGRDRIYEQYF. The CDR3 DNA follows: TGTGCCAGCAGTTTATCGGGGGGCCGGGACAGGATCTACGAGCAGTACTTC.

This clone was recorded once. This chain links TRBV5-5 with TRBJ1-2; the D gene is possibly TRBD1 (6 bases). Trimming shortened V by 0 bases and J by 4 bases, and 7 bases separated the two germline ends. Per germline, CDR1 SGHKS and CDR2 YYEKEE (reference sequence). The CDR3 is made up of 13 amino acids. The DNA for the CDR3 is TGTGCCAGCAGCTTGGACAGGGCCTATGGCTACACCTTC. It encodes CASSLDRAYGYTF.

The rearrangement links TRBV18 to TRBJ2-2, with 8 bases lining up with TRBD2. CDR1 KGHSH and CDR2 LQKENI come from the germline V gene. CDR3 size: 17 residues. J gave up 2 bases and V 4 bases, and 9 bases lay outside the gene matches. CDR3 DNA sequence: TGTGCCAGCTCACGATTAGGGACTAGAGTAAACACCGGGGAGCTGTTTTTT. Amino acid sequence: CASSRLGTRVNTGELFF.

The rearrangement joins TRBV21-1 to TRBJ2-2; the table names TRBD2, a call not compared with the DNA. TRBV21-1 is listed as a pseudogene. CDR3 size: 20 residues. The DNA for the CDR3 is TGTGCCAGCAGCAAAGAGACGGCTAGCGGGAGTTTTAGGGACACCGGGGAGCTGTTTTTT. It codes for CASSKETASGSFRDTGELFF.

J is TRBJ1-2 and V is TRBV29-1; a possible D gene is TRBD1 (5 bases). CDR3 length: 11 residues. V lost 3 bases to trimming and J lost 4 bases, with 6 bases between them. Germline CDR1 SQVTM, CDR2 ANQGSEA. This chain's CDR3 is CSVEGGYGYTF. CDR3 in DNA: TGCAGCGTTGAGGGGGGCTATGGCTACACCTTC.